The 24 T cell receptor beta chains in this list originate from one sample, sequenced in a study of blood T cell repertoires in COVID-19. Sequencing used immunoSEQ multiplex PCR; TCRdb keeps in-frame clones, though not all of them. The sample lists more than 80,000 clones; around 80% were seen once. Source material: peripheral blood. These receptor sequences come from a man over 45 with active or convalescent COVID-19.

The chain employs TRBV19 and TRBJ2-7; D might be TRBD1 (7 bases). Trimming took off 3 bases at V and 5 bases at J, with 14 bases between the two ends. CDR3 length: 14 residues. Germline CDR1 LNHDA, CDR2 SQIVND (reference sequence). As DNA, the CDR3 is TGTGCCAGTAGTATTCAGGGGGAGGTACACGAGCAGTACTTC. Its protein is CASSIQGEVHEQYF.

The chain uses TRBV15 and TRBJ2-7; 10 bases are shared with TRBD2. With V trimmed by 2 bases and J by 3 bases, 4 bases remained unmatched. CDR1 and CDR2 from the germline V gene are LNHNV and YYDKDF (reference sequence). This CDR3 is 15 amino acids long. CDR3: CATSRSGTSDYEQYF. CDR3 coding DNA: TGTGCCACCAGCAGATCCGGGACTAGCGACTACGAGCAGTACTTC.

This sequence joins TRBV6-5 and TRBJ1-4, with D perhaps TRBD1 (6 bases). Deletions cut 6 bases from V and 8 bases from J, with 16 bases between. This CDR3 has 14 residues. Germline CDR1 MNHEY, CDR2 SVGAGI. CDR3: CASRAGGAREKLFF. The CDR3 coding sequence is TGTGCCAGCAGGGCGGGGGGGGCGCGAGAAAAACTGTTTTTT.

This chain links TRBV20-1 with TRBJ1-1, with unresolved D. Germline assignment: CDR1 DFQATT and CDR2 SNEGSKA (reference sequence). V gave up 5 bases and J gave up 5 bases, with 9 bases separating them. The CDR3 extends over 11 amino acids. CDR3 nucleotide sequence: TGCAGTGCTGTGACAAGGACTGAAGCTTTCTTT. This translates into CSAVTRTEAFF.

This clone has only a few counts. The V gene is TRBV5-1, the J gene TRBJ2-3; 8 bases agree with TRBD2. This CDR3 spans 14 amino acids. Germline CDR1 is SGHRS and CDR2 is YFSETQ. The V segment lost 5 bases and the J segment 2 bases; nucleotides outside the gene matches: 4. CDR3 sequence (DNA): TGCGCCAGCAGGCGGGGGGAGGTCACAGATACGCAGTATTTT. Translating it yields CASRRGEVTDTQYF.

This chain joins TRBV10-3 and TRBJ2-3; tentatively, D is TRBD1 (5 bases). This CDR3 comprises 22 residues. With 4 bases removed from V and 0 bases from J, the gap between germline ends came to 32 bases. Germline CDR1 ENHRY, CDR2 SYGVKD. The CDR3 DNA reads TGTGCCATCAGTGGAGTTCCCCTGCCGGTGCAGGGATACTCCACTAGCACAGATACGCAGTATTTT. Protein sequence: CAISGVPLPVQGYSTSTDTQYF.

The genes are TRBV2 and TRBJ2-3; possible D gene TRBD2, 6 bases. The germline V and J ends were trimmed by 6 bases and 8 bases, with 15 bases remaining between them. Germline assignment: CDR1 SNHLY and CDR2 FYNNEI. The CDR3 length is 13 residues. The CDR3: CASRSRLDGTQYF. The CDR3 DNA sequence: TGTGCCAGCAGGTCCCGACTAGATGGTACGCAGTATTTT.

This clone was counted only a few times. The CDR3 protein is CASNYRGGDEKLFF. The CDR3 DNA is TGTGCCAGCAACTACAGGGGGGGTGATGAAAAACTGTTTTTT. V and J are TRBV5-6 and TRBJ1-4; the match to TRBD1 covers 8 bases. V lost 6 bases and J lost 6; bases outside the gene matches: 7. Germline V lookup: CDR1 SGHDT, CDR2 YYEEEE. The CDR3 is 14 amino acids. The entire variable domain, with the rest obtained from reference TRBV5-6 and TRBJ1-4, is as follows: DAGVTQSPTHLIKTRGQQVTLRCSPKSGHDTVSWYQQALGQGPQFIFQYYEEEERQRGNFPDRFSGHQFPNYSSELNVNALLLGDSALYLCASNYRGGDEKLFFGSGTQLSVL.

This sequence joins TRBV18 and TRBJ1-1; 8 bases agree with TRBD1. The germline V gene has CDR1 KGHSH and CDR2 LQKENI. After removal of 2 bases from V and 5 bases from J, the junction contained 7 bases not matched to a gene. The CDR3 sequence is 15 residues long. The CDR3 sequence: CASSPMQGAGTEAFF. CDR3 in DNA: TGTGCCAGCTCACCAATGCAGGGGGCTGGAACTGAAGCTTTCTTT.

This sequence joins TRBV30 and TRBJ1-3; unclear D gene. Germline CDR1 is GTSNPN and CDR2 is SVGIG (reference sequence). The CDR3 consists of 15 residues. Deletions cut 4 bases from V and 0 bases from J, with 13 bases between. The CDR3 spells CAWKRVRSSGNTIYF. The CDR3 coding sequence is TGTGCCTGGAAGAGGGTCCGAAGCTCTGGAAACACCATATATTTT.

A remark on this clone: Distinct nucleotide sequences in the sample also encode this CDR3. The V gene is TRBV11-2, the J gene TRBJ2-3, with 7 bases lining up with TRBD1. The junction had 3 bases not matched to a gene; V was cut back by 4 bases and J by 5 bases. The CDR3 has 13 amino acids. Germline V CDR1 and CDR2: SGHAT, FQNNGV. The CDR3 protein is CASSSDRVDTQYF. DNA for the CDR3: TGTGCCAGCAGCTCTGACAGGGTAGATACGCAGTATTTT. Combining the CDR3 with reference TRBV11-2 and TRBJ2-3 gives the whole variable domain EAGVAQSPRYKIIEKRQSVAFWCNPISGHATLYWYQQILGQGPKLLIQFQNNGVVDDSQLPKDRFSAERLKGVDSTLKIQPAKLEDSAVYLCASSSDRVDTQYFGPGTRLTVL.

The V and J genes are TRBV7-9 and TRBJ2-7, with TRBD1 identical over 9 bases. V shed 5 bases and J 5 bases; nucleotides not matched to a gene: 7. The CDR3 runs to 14 residues. Germline values: CDR1 SEHNR, CDR2 FQNEAQ (reference sequence). The DNA of the CDR3 is TGTGCCAGCAGCACGGGACAGGGACTGAACGAGCAGTACTTC. It is translated as CASSTGQGLNEQYF.

This chain links TRBV12-3 or TRBV12-4 with TRBJ2-7; 8 nucleotides match TRBD1. Trimming removed 6 bases from V and 6 bases from J; junction bases left unmatched: 4. This CDR3 comprises 12 residues. CDR3 sequence reads: CASSITGGEQYV. DNA for the CDR3: TGTGCCAGCAGCATTACAGGGGGCGAGCAGTACGTC.

This rearrangement joins TRBV3-1 (or the pseudogene TRBV3-2) to TRBJ2-7; TRBD2 matches at 14 bases. Germline assignment: CDR1 LGHDT and CDR2 YNNKEL (reference sequence). With 3 bases clipped from V and 5 bases from J, the junction kept 0 bases outside the gene matches. CDR3 length equals 14 residues. CDR3 region: CASSQTSGGDEQYV. The CDR3 region has the DNA TGTGCCAGCAGCCAGACTAGCGGGGGGGACGAGCAGTACGTC.

The V call is TRBV5-6, the J call TRBJ2-1, with D possibly TRBD2 on 7 matching bases. From germline, CDR1 is SGHDT and CDR2 YYEEEE. Between the trimmed V and J ends, which lost 2 bases and 8 bases, there was a span of 11 bases. This CDR3 comprises 13 residues. The DNA of the CDR3 is TGTGCCAGCAGCTTCGGGGGGCTAGATGAGCAGTTCTTC. It yields the protein CASSFGGLDEQFF.

The J gene is TRBJ2-1, the V gene TRBV10-2; maybe TRBD1 (6 bases). Trimming removed 6 bases from V and 9 bases from J, with 18 bases in between. Germline V gene lookup returns CDR1 WSHSY and CDR2 SAAADI. This CDR3 is built from 14 residues. As DNA, the CDR3 is TGCGCCAGCAGATACGACAGGATCGCGGGTGAGCAGTTCTTC. Its protein product is CASRYDRIAGEQFF.

This clone was detected only a few times. The chain links TRBV7-9 to TRBJ2-6, with TRBD2 as a possible D gene (6 bases). CDR1 and CDR2 from the germline V gene are SEHNR and FQNEAQ (reference sequence). V dropped 5 bases and J dropped 0 bases, with 17 bases sitting between them. The CDR3 covers 18 residues. The CDR3 region is CASSPRLASSSGANVLTF. For the CDR3, the DNA is TGTGCCAGCAGCCCAAGGCTAGCGTCTAGCTCTGGGGCCAACGTCCTGACTTTC.

This chain uses TRBV28 with TRBJ1-2, with unresolved D. V lost 10 bases, J lost 4 bases, and 16 bases lay in between. Germline V lookup: CDR1 MDHEN, CDR2 SYDVKM. This CDR3 has 13 amino acids. The CDR3 DNA reads as TGTGCCACCACAGTCGGAGGGATCTATGGCTACACCTTC. Translated, it gives CATTVGGIYGYTF.

This clone was seen only once. This rearrangement joins TRBV28 to TRBJ2-5; 9 nucleotides agree with TRBD2. Germline CDR1 is MDHEN and CDR2 is SYDVKM. The V segment lost 6 bases and the J segment 4 bases; nucleotides outside the gene matches: 6. The CDR3 runs 14 residues. The CDR3 spells CASRLRGGRETQYF. CDR3 sequence (DNA): TGTGCCAGCAGATTGCGGGGGGGCCGAGAGACCCAGTACTTC.

The rearrangement uses TRBV19 and TRBJ2-7; TRBD1 aligns across 8 bases. The germline CDR1 and CDR2 sequences are LNHDA and SQIVND (reference sequence). The CDR3 has 13 residues. V was pared by 4 bases and J by 2 bases, with 1 base of the junction left unmatched. As DNA, the CDR3 is TGTGCCAGTAGTACGACAGGGGCCTACGAGCAGTACTTC. Translation: CASSTTGAYEQYF. Variable domain in full (rest from reference TRBV19 and TRBJ2-7): DGGITQSPKYLFRKEGQNVTLSCEQNLNHDAMYWYRQDPGQGLRLIYYSQIVNDFQKGDIAEGYSVSREKKESFPLTVTSAQKNPTAFYLCASSTTGAYEQYFGPGTRLTVT.

This clone was seen only once. This rearrangement joins TRBV18 to TRBJ2-5; 7 nucleotides line up with TRBD1. The J segment lost 5 bases and the V segment lost 0 bases, leaving 6 bases of the junction unmatched. The CDR3 length is 15 residues. Germline V lookup: CDR1 KGHSH, CDR2 LQKENI. The CDR3 nucleotides are TGTGCCAGCTCACCACCGGGAAGGGGGCTCGAGACCCAGTACTTC. Its translation is CASSPPGRGLETQYF.

The chain carries TRBV5-1 and TRBJ1-4; D is possibly TRBD1 (5 bases). The CDR3 totals 14 residues. Trimming took off 0 bases at V and 5 bases at J, with 8 bases between the two ends. CDR1 and CDR2 from the germline V gene are SGHRS and YFSETQ. This CDR3 is CASSLGQQNEKLFF. For the CDR3, the DNA is TGCGCCAGCAGCTTGGGACAGCAAAATGAAAAACTGTTTTTT.

This clone was observed a handful of times. This rearrangement joins TRBV2 to TRBJ1-5; D remains unclear. Germline V CDR1 and CDR2: SNHLY, FYNNEI. The CDR3 has 15 amino acids. Trimming removed 4 bases at V and 1 base at J, with 11 bases between. This CDR3 is CASSAIQISNQPQHF. CDR3 nucleotide sequence: TGTGCCAGCAGTGCCATCCAGATCAGCAATCAGCCCCAGCATTTT. The entire variable domain, with the rest obtained from reference TRBV2 and TRBJ1-5, is as follows: EPEVTQTPSHQVTQMGQEVILRCVPISNHLYFYWYRQILGQKVEFLVSFYNNEISEKSEIFDDQFSVERPDGSNFTLKIRSTKLEDSAMYFCASSAIQISNQPQHFGDGTRLSIL.

The sample holds a few counts of this clone. The chain has TRBV19 and TRBJ2-1; a weak D match, TRBD2 (5 bases). V was cut by 7 bases and J by 6 bases, with 16 bases left in between. The V gene's germline CDR1 is LNHDA and CDR2 SQIVND (reference sequence). The CDR3 extends over 14 amino acids. CDR3 nucleotides: TGTGCCAGTACCAATCCCACCGGGGTCAATGAGCAGTTCTTC. This gives the protein CASTNPTGVNEQFF. The full variable domain, its missing parts supplied by reference TRBV19 and TRBJ2-1, is DGGITQSPKYLFRKEGQNVTLSCEQNLNHDAMYWYRQDPGQGLRLIYYSQIVNDFQKGDIAEGYSVSREKKESFPLTVTSAQKNPTAFYLCASTNPTGVNEQFFGPGTRLTVL.